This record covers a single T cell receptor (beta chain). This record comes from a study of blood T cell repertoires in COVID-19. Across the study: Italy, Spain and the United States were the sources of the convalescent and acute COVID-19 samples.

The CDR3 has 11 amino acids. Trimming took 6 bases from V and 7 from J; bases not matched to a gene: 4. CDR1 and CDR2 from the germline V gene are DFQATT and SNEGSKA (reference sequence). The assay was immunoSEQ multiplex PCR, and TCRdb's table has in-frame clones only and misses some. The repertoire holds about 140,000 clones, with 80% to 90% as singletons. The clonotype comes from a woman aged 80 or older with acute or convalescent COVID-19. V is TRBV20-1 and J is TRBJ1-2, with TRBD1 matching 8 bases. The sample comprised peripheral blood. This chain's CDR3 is CSADDRGGYTF. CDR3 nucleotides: TGCAGTGCCGACGACAGGGGTGGCTACACCTTC.